Listed below are T cell receptor beta chains from one sample, sequenced in a study of blood T cell repertoires in COVID-19. Using immunoSEQ multiplex PCR, the repertoire was profiled, and TCRdb retains in-frame clones only, with some absent. The data contain 70,000 to 80,000 clones, roughly 87% of them seen just once; the ten biggest clones take up approximately 13%. The sequenced sample consisted of peripheral blood. Receptors were obtained from a woman aged 80 or older with acute or convalescent COVID-19. CDR3s include the opening cysteine and the closing phenylalanine or tryptophan. A D gene is named only where the DNA matches it firmly. Clone size appears in some rows only: once, few, many, or a class for an expanded clone.

j_gene,v_gene,d_gene,abundance,CDR3nt,CDR3aa
TRBJ2-6,TRBV14,TRBD2,-,TGTGCCAGCAGCCGACGAGCGGGAGCTGGGGCCAACGTCCTGACTTTC,CASSRRAGAGANVLTF
TRBJ2-2,TRBV27,TRBD2,-,TGTGCCAGCAGTTTAGGGACTAGCGGGAGGGCCGGGGAGCTGTTTTTT,CASSLGTSGRAGELFF
TRBJ2-7,TRBV29-1,TRBD2,-,TGCAGCGTTAGGACTAGCGGAGGTTCCTACGAGCAGTACTTC,CSVRTSGGSYEQYF
TRBJ2-3,TRBV5-8,TRBD1,-,TGTGCCAGCAGCCCGGGGACAGGGGGCAAATCAGATACGCAGTATTTT,CASSPGTGGKSDTQYF
TRBJ1-2,TRBV29-1,-,once,TGCAGCGCCGCGAACGTCTATGGCTACACCTTC,CSAANVYGYTF
TRBJ1-2,TRBV30,-,-,TGTGCCTGGAGGCCTCCGGGAGCCCTTTATGGCTACACCTTC,CAWRPPGALYGYTF
TRBJ1-2,TRBV12-3/TRBV12-4,-,-,TGTGCCAGCAGTCCTGGCTTTAACTATGGCTACACCTTC,CASSPGFNYGYTF
TRBJ2-5,TRBV9,TRBD1,-,TGTGCCAGCAGCGTAAGGGGGCGCCTGGAGACCCAGTACTTC,CASSVRGRLETQYF
TRBJ2-5,TRBV28,TRBD2,-,TGTGCCAGCAAAGGACTAGCGGGAGTAGAGACCCAGTACTTC,CASKGLAGVETQYF
TRBJ1-4,TRBV5-5,TRBD1,few,TGTGCCAGCAGCATGACAGGGGATGGTGAAAAACTGTTTTTT,CASSMTGDGEKLFF
TRBJ2-7,TRBV20-1,-,once,TGCTGTGCTAGTGGGGGGGGCGGGCGGGCCCACGAGCAGTACTTC,CCASGGGGRAHEQYF
TRBJ2-5,TRBV25-1,TRBD1,-,TGTGCCAGCAGTGAAGGGACAGGTTACGAGACCCAGTACTTC,CASSEGTGYETQYF
TRBJ2-7,TRBV6-5,TRBD1,-,TGTGCCAGCCAACCAACCGGGACAGCGTCCTACGAGCAGTACTTC,CASQPTGTASYEQYF
TRBJ2-1,TRBV13,TRBD2,-,TGTGCCAGCAGCTCCCGACTAGCTTACAATGAGCAGTTCTTC,CASSSRLAYNEQFF
TRBJ2-5,TRBV5-4,-,-,TGTGCCAGCAGCTTTGGCCCAGGGGAGGGCCCCCAAGAGACCCAGTACTTC,CASSFGPGEGPQETQYF
TRBJ1-5,TRBV27,TRBD1,-,TGTGCCAGCAGTTTGGGCCGGACAGGAAGTAATCAGCCCCAGCATTTT,CASSLGRTGSNQPQHF
TRBJ1-2,TRBV6-5,-,-,TGTGCCAGCAGTTTCGCTCTAACAGGTGGCTACACCTTC,CASSFALTGGYTF
TRBJ2-6,TRBV6-1,-,few,TGTGCCAGCAGTGAGGGACACCTATCTGGGGCCAACGTCCTGACTTTC,CASSEGHLSGANVLTF
TRBJ2-1,TRBV5-8,TRBD1,-,TGTGCCAGCAGCCAGGTCGGGACAGAGTACAATGAGCAGTTCTTC,CASSQVGTEYNEQFF
TRBJ2-1,TRBV24-1,-,-,TGTGCCACCCCCCCTGGCGGGACCCCTAGCTCCTACAATGAGCAGTTCTTC,CATPPGGTPSSYNEQFF
TRBJ1-1,TRBV30,TRBD1,once,TGTGCCTTGCTTTTCTGGGGACAGGGGAAACTTGAAGCTTTCTTT,CALLFWGQGKLEAFF
TRBJ1-6,TRBV19,TRBD1,-,TGTGCCAGTAGCTCGGGACAGTATAATTCACCCCTCCACTTT,CASSSGQYNSPLHF
TRBJ1-3,TRBV5-4,-,-,TGTGCCAGCACCAACGGGGGGGGAGGTGGAAACACCATATATTTT,CASTNGGGGGNTIYF
TRBJ2-3,TRBV24-1,TRBD2,-,TGTGCCACCAGTGGAGGACTAGCGGGAGGGCCCGGAGATACGCAGTATTTT,CATSGGLAGGPGDTQYF
TRBJ1-5,TRBV2,-,few,TGTGCCAGCGCGTACGATAGCAATCAGCCCCAGCATTTT,CASAYDSNQPQHF
TRBJ2-1,TRBV11-2,TRBD2,-,TGTGCCAGCAGCTTAGATCTTAGCGGGATTTCGTATGAGCAGTTCTTC,CASSLDLSGISYEQFF
TRBJ2-7,TRBV5-4,TRBD1,-,TGTGCCAGCAGCCGATACAGGGGCAACGAGCAGTACTTC,CASSRYRGNEQYF
TRBJ1-4,TRBV28,TRBD1,-,TGTGCCAGCAGTTACCGTCCCAGGGGGGAAAAACTGTTTTTT,CASSYRPRGEKLFF